The present entry profiles one T cell receptor beta chain with its context. The CDR3 is made up of 14 amino acids. Per germline, CDR1 LGHDT and CDR2 YNNKEL (reference sequence). Between the trimmed V and J ends, which lost 4 bases and 5 bases, there was a span of 14 bases. A second PCR, run for about 7 to 11 cycles, used a sample-barcoded 5' primer plus a J-beta primer mix. TCRdb re-analysed the 5' RACE reads in MiXCR, keeping a single row per CDR3 protein. The sample carries about 760,000 distinct CDR3 sequences, around 25% recorded once. The data are from a study of blood T cells in healthy people across ages. The same sample was also used in a study of T cells of mothers and their children. That study adds: Using around 1.6 ug per 15 ul, all extracted RNA underwent cDNA synthesis. No clones detected were persistent microchimeric T cell clones.

Sequenced: blood. The receptor comes from a boy between 5 and 17 years old in good health. The J gene is TRBJ2-5, the V gene TRBV3-1, with D unresolved. CDR3 region: CASSPLVTRETQYF. Written as DNA, the CDR3 is TGTGCCAGCAGCCCCCTGGTGACACGGGAGACCCAGTACTTC.